This T cell receptor (beta chain) originates from a study of shared clonotypes between healthy human individuals. A deep-level run was used for the assay. Source study methods: Because ImmunoSEQ provided only junction sequences with no quality scores, the filtering differed. TCRdb's table, derived via immunoSEQ multiplex PCR, lists solely in-frame clones and lacks some. The DNA was the basis for D and trimming; V, J and clone size are from that table. The table lists about 980,000 clones, 70% to 85% of them singletons. The study's findings and limits: Despite large depth, rarefaction showed incomplete sorted-subset sequencing.

For this clone: The antigen remains unidentified.

Germline loops: CDR1 MDHEN, CDR2 SYDVKM. The CDR3 consists of 15 residues. Deletions cut 6 bases from V and 1 base from J, with 13 bases between. This sequence joins TRBV28 and TRBJ1-5; D gene unclear. The sample consisted of memory CD4+ T cells sorted from blood. The sample's subset: CD45RA-negative fraction. The clonotype originates from a man in his late teens or twenties in good health. The CDR3 protein is CASRTEGTSNQPQHF. CDR3 nucleotides: TGTGCCAGCAGGACGGAGGGTACGAGCAATCAGCCCCAGCATTTT.